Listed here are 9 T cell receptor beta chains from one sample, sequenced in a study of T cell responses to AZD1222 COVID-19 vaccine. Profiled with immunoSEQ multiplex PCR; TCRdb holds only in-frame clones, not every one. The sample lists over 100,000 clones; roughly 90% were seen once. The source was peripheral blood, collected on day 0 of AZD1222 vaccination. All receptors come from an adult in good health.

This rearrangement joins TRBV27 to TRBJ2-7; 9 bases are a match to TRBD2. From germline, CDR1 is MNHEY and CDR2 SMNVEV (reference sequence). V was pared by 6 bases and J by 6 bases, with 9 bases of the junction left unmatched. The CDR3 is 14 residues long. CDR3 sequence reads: CASRGSGSTLEQYV. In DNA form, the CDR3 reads TGTGCCAGCAGGGGTAGCGGGAGCACTCTCGAGCAGTACGTC.

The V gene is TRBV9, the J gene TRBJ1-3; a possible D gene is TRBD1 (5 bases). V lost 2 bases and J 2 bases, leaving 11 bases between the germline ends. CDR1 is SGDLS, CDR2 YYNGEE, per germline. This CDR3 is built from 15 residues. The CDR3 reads CASSVTVSPGNTIYF. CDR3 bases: TGTGCCAGCAGCGTGACAGTATCCCCTGGAAACACCATATATTTT.

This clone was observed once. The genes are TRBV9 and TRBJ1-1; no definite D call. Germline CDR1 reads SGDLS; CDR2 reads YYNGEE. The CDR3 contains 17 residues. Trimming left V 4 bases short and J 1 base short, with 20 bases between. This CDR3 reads CASSPGGGSGSNTEAFF. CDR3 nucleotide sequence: TGTGCCAGCAGCCCGGGCGGAGGGTCGGGCTCGAACACTGAAGCTTTCTTT.

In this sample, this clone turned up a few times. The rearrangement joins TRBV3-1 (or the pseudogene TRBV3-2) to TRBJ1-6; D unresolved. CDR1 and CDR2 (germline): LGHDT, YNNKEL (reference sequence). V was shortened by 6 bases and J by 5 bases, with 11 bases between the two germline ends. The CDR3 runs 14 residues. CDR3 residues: CASSRVGHNSPLHF. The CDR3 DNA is TGTGCCAGCAGTCGGGTGGGCCATAATTCACCCCTCCACTTT.

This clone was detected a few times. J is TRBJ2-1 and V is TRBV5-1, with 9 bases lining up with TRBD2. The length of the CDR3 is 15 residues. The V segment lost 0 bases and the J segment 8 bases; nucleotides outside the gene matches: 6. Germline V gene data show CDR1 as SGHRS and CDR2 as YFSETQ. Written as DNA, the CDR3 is TGCGCCAGCAGCTTGGATCTAGCGGGATCAGATGAGCAGTTCTTC. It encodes CASSLDLAGSDEQFF.

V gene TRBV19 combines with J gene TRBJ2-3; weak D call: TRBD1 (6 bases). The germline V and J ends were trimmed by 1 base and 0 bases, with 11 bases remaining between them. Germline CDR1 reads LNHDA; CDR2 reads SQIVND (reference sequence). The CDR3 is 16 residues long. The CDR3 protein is CASSIAGHWSTDTQYF. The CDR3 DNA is TGTGCCAGTAGTATAGCGGGACATTGGAGCACAGATACGCAGTATTTT. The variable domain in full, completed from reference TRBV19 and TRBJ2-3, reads DGGITQSPKYLFRKEGQNVTLSCEQNLNHDAMYWYRQDPGQGLRLIYYSQIVNDFQKGDIAEGYSVSREKKESFPLTVTSAQKNPTAFYLCASSIAGHWSTDTQYFGPGTRLTVL.

The CDR3 here is CASTVPGSGYTF. The CDR3 bases are TGTGCCAGCACCGTCCCGGGGTCGGGCTACACCTTC. This rearrangement joins TRBV5-4 to TRBJ1-2; D remains unclear. Germline CDR1 reads SGHNT; CDR2 reads YYREEE (reference sequence). The length of the CDR3 is 12 residues. Between the trimmed V and J ends, which lost 6 bases and 8 bases, there was a span of 14 bases.

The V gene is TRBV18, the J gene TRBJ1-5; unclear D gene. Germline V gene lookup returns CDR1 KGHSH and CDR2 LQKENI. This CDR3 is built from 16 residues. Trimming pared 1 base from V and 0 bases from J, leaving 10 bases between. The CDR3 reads CASSPRTVSSNQPQHF. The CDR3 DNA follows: TGTGCCAGCTCACCACGGACCGTTTCTAGCAATCAGCCCCAGCATTTT.

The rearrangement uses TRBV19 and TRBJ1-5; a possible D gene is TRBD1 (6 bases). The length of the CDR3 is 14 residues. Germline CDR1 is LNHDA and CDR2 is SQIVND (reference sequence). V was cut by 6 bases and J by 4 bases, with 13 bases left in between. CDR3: CASSWTARNQPQHF. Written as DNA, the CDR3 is TGTGCCAGTAGCTGGACAGCGAGAAATCAGCCCCAGCATTTT. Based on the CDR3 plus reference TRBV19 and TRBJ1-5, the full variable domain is DGGITQSPKYLFRKEGQNVTLSCEQNLNHDAMYWYRQDPGQGLRLIYYSQIVNDFQKGDIAEGYSVSREKKESFPLTVTSAQKNPTAFYLCASSWTARNQPQHFGDGTRLSIL.